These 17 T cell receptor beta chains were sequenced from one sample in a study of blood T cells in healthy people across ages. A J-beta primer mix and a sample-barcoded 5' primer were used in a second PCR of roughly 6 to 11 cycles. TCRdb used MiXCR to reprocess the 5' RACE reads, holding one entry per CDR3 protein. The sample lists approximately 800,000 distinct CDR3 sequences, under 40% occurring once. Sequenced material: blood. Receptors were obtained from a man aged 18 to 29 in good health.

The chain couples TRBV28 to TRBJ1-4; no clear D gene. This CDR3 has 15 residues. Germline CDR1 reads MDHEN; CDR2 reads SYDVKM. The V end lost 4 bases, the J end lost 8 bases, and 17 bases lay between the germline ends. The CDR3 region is CASSYPGGQLEKLFF. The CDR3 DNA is TGTGCCAGCAGTTATCCAGGCGGGCAACTCGAAAAACTGTTTTTT.

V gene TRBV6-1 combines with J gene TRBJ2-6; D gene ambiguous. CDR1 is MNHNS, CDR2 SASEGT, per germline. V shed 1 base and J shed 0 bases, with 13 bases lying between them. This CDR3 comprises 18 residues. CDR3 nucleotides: TGTGCCAGCAGTGAAGGGTATCCCCTTTTCTCTGGGGCCAACGTCCTGACTTTC. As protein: CASSEGYPLFSGANVLTF.

CDR3 sequence: CASSIASGGPTTDTQYF. The CDR3 DNA sequence: TGTGCCAGTAGTATAGCCTCCGGAGGGCCAACCACAGATACGCAGTATTTT. This sequence joins TRBV19 and TRBJ2-3, with D tentatively TRBD2 (6 bases). CDR1 is LNHDA and CDR2 is SQIVND in the germline V gene (reference sequence). The CDR3 is 17 residues long. Trimming left V 1 base short and J 2 bases short, with 16 bases between. The full variable domain, in which reference TRBV19 and TRBJ2-3 provide the parts outside the CDR3, is DGGITQSPKYLFRKEGQNVTLSCEQNLNHDAMYWYRQDPGQGLRLIYYSQIVNDFQKGDIAEGYSVSREKKESFPLTVTSAQKNPTAFYLCASSIASGGPTTDTQYFGPGTRLTVL.

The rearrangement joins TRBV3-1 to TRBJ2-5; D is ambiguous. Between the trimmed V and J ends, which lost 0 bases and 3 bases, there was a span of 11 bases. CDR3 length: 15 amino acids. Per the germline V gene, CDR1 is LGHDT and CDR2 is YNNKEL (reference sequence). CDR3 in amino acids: CASSQDSQGKETQYF. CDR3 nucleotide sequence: TGTGCCAGCAGCCAAGATAGCCAAGGAAAAGAGACCCAGTACTTC.

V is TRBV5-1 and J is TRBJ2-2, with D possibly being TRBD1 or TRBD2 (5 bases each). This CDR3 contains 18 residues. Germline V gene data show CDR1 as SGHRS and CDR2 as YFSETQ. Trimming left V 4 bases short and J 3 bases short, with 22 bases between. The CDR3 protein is CASSASRVGHQDTGELFF. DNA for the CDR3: TGCGCCAGCAGCGCGTCGCGGGTGGGGCATCAAGACACCGGGGAGCTGTTTTTT.

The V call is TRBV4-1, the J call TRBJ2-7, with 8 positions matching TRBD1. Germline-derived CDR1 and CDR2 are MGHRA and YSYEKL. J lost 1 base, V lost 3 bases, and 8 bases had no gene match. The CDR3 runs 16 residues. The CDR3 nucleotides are TGCGCCAGCAGCCAGTCACGGGACAGGTCTTCCTACGAGCAGTACTTC. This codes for CASSQSRDRSSYEQYF.

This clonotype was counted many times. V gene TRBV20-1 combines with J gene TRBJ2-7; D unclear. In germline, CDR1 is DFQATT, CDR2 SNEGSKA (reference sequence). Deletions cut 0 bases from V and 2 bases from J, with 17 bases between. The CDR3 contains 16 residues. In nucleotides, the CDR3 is TGCAGTGCTAGAGATAATATAGGCCACCAGCCCTACGAGCAGTACTTC. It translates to CSARDNIGHQPYEQYF.

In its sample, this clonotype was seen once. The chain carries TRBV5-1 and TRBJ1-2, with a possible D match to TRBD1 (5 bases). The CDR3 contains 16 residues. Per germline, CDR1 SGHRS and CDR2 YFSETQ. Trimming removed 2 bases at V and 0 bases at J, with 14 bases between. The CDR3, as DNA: TGCGCCAGCAGCTTAGGAGGGGCCAGAACTAACTATGGCTACACCTTC. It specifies CASSLGGARTNYGYTF. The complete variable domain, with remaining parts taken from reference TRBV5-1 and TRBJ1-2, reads KAGVTQTPRYLIKTRGQQVTLSCSPISGHRSVSWYQQTPGQGLQFLFEYFSETQRNKGNFPGRFSGRQFSNSRSEMNVSTLELGDSALYLCASSLGGARTNYGYTFGSGTRLTVV.

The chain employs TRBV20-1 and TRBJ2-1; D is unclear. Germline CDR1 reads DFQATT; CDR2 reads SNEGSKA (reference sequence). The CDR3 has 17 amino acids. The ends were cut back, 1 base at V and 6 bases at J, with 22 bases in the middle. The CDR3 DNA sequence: TGCAGTGCTAGAGGGCTCCGGAGAGGTATTATGGGCAATGAGCAGTTCTTC. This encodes CSARGLRRGIMGNEQFF.

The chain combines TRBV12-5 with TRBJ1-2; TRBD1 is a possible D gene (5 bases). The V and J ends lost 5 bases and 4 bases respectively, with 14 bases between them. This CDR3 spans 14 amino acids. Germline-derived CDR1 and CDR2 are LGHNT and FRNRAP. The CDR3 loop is CASGVAQAPYGYTF. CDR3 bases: TGTGCTAGTGGTGTGGCACAGGCACCCTATGGCTACACCTTC.

The CDR3: CASSFGTTEQYF. The DNA of the CDR3 is TGCGCCAGCAGCTTTGGGACCACCGAGCAGTACTTC. V is TRBV5-1 and J is TRBJ2-5; tentatively, D is TRBD1 or TRBD2 (5 bases each). The DNA end is a closer match to TRBJ2-7, so the J assignment may be wrong. The CDR3 covers 12 residues. Germline CDR1 SGHRS, CDR2 YFSETQ.

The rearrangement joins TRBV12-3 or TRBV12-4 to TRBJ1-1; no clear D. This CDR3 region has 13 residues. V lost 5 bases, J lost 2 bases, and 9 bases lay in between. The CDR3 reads CASSAAPNTEAFF. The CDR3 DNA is TGTGCCAGCAGTGCGGCACCCAACACTGAAGCTTTCTTT.

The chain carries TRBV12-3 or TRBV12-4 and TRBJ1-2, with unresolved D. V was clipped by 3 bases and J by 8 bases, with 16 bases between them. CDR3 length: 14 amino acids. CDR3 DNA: TGTGCCAGCAGTTTCAGCGGCTCGCCCGGAGGCTACACCTTC. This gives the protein CASSFSGSPGGYTF.

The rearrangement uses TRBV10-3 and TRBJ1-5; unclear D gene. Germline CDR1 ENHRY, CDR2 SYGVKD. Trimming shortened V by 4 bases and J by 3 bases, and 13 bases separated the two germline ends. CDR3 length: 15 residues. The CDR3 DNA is TGTGCCATCAGTGCGGACGGGCGCGACAATCAGCCCCAGCATTTT. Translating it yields CAISADGRDNQPQHF.

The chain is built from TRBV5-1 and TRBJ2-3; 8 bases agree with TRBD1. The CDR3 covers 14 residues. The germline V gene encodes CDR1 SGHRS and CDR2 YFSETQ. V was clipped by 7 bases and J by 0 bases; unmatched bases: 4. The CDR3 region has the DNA TGCGCCAGCCAGGGACAGGCAAGCACAGATACGCAGTATTTT. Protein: CASQGQASTDTQYF.

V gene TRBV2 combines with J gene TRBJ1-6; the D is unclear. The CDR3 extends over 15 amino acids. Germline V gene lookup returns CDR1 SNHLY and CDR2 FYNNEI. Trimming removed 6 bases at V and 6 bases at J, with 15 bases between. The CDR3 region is CASRLYREANSPLHF. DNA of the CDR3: TGTGCCAGCAGACTATACCGGGAGGCTAATTCACCCCTCCACTTT.

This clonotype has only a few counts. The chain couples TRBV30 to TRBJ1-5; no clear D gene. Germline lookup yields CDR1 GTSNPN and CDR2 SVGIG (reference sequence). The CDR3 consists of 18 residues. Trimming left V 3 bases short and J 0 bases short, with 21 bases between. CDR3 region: CAWSPPLVDGYSNQPQHF. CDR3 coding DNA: TGTGCCTGGAGCCCACCTCTAGTCGACGGTTATAGCAATCAGCCCCAGCATTTT.